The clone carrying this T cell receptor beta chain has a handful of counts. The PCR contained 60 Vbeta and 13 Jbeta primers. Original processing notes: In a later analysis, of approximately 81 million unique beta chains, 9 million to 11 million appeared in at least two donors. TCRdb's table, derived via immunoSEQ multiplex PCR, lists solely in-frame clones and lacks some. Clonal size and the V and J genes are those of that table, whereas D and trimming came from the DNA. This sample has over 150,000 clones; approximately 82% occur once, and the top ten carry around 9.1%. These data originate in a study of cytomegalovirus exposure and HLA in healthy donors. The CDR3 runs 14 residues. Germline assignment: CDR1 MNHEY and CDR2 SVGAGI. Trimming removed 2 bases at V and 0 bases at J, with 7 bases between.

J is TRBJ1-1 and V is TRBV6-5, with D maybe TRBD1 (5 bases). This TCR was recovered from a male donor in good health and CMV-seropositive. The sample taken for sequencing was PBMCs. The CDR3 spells CASSYGGMNTEAFF. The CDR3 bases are TGTGCCAGCAGTTACGGGGGGATGAACACTGAAGCTTTCTTT.